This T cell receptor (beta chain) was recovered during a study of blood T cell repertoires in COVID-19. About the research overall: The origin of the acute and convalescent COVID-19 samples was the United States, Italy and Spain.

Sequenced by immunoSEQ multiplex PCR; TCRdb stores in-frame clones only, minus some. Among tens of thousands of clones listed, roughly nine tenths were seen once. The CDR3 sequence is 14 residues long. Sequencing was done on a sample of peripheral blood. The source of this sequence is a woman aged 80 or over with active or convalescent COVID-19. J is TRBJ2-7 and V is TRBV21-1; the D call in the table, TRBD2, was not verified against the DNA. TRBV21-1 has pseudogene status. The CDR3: CASRIAGLPYEQYF. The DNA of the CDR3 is TGTGCCAGCAGAATAGCGGGGCTCCCCTACGAGCAGTACTTC.